The 3 T cell receptor beta chains presented below share a single source sample, sequenced in a study of T cell changes during pregnancy in multiple sclerosis. The data were produced by immunoSEQ multiplex PCR, yet TCRdb's version contains in-frame clones alone and is incomplete. The data contain 65,000 to 75,000 clones, 85% to 95% of them singletons. Specimen: CD8+ T cells from peripheral blood mononuclear cells, collected in the third trimester of pregnancy. The source of these receptors is a female donor in good health, enrolled as a control in a pregnancy study.

The V and J genes are TRBV5-1 and TRBJ2-5; D remains unclear. This CDR3 has 16 residues. From germline, CDR1 is SGHRS and CDR2 YFSETQ. Trimming removed 2 bases at V and 4 bases at J, with 18 bases between. CDR3 in amino acids: CASSFSDTSTGETQYF. CDR3 DNA: TGCGCCAGCAGCTTCTCTGACACTTCGACCGGAGAGACCCAGTACTTC.

This clone came up once. The chain employs TRBV29-1 and TRBJ1-2; no clear D. Trimming removed 2 bases at V and 4 bases at J, with 11 bases between. CDR1 is SQVTM, CDR2 ANQGSEA, per germline. The CDR3 runs to 13 residues. DNA for the CDR3: TGCAGCGTTGAACTCCAGGACTCCTATGGCTACACCTTC. Its protein product is CSVELQDSYGYTF. The full variable domain, in which reference TRBV29-1 and TRBJ1-2 provide the parts outside the CDR3, is SAVISQKPSRDICQRGTSLTIQCQVDSQVTMMFWYRQQPGQSLTLIATANQGSEATYESGFVIDKFPISRPNLTFSTLTVSNMSPEDSSIYLCSVELQDSYGYTFGSGTRLTVV.

This chain joins TRBV6-5 and TRBJ1-1, with D perhaps TRBD1 (6 bases). Germline V gives CDR1 MNHEY, CDR2 SVGAGI. CDR3 length: 16 residues. V was pared by 0 bases and J by 1 base, with 12 bases between. The CDR3 is CASSYSYGGANTEAFF. The CDR3 DNA sequence: TGTGCCAGCAGTTACTCGTACGGGGGGGCGAACACTGAAGCTTTCTTT.